The next 24 T cell receptor beta chains were all read from a single sample in a study of post-analysis software for immune sequencing data (dated by TCRdb to between 2014 and 2017). Beyond this particular receptor, the publication reports: Several TRBV segments, including TRBV5-6, TRBV5-1 and TRBV20-1, were significantly more frequent in patients than controls.

For these TCRs, the target antigens are not known. The library was prepared using PCR. Sequencing instrument: Illumina HiSeq 2500. To reduce PCR and sequencing biases, unique molecular identifiers were incorporated into the TCR beta cDNA libraries. The public sequencing data were trimmed at Q25 with fastp and processed into clonotypes with MiXCR by TCRdb, which kept only in-frame beta chains. For every CDR3 protein sequence, its rows merge into one entry that carries the most common genes and DNA. The sample data list around 500,000 distinct CDR3 sequences, and approximately 34% of these were observed just once. About 5.6% of the sample is in the top ten clones. Sequencing was carried out using blood. The receptors come from a girl aged 2-17 years with multiple sclerosis.

Only a few counts were recorded for this clonotype. The V and J genes are TRBV24-1 and TRBJ2-7; D is possibly TRBD1 (6 bases). This CDR3 region has 15 residues. Trimming removed 4 bases from V and 1 base from J, with 13 bases in between. Germline V gene sequence: CDR1 KGHDR, CDR2 SFDVKD. For the CDR3, the DNA is TGTGCCACCAGTGACCCTCGGACAGCTTCCTACGAGCAGTACTTC. Translation: CATSDPRTASYEQYF.

For this clonotype: A read error may be the cause here, since a much bigger clone is one base away. The chain combines TRBV7-2 with TRBJ2-3, with D unclear. The V gene's germline CDR1 is SGHTA and CDR2 FQGNSA. CDR3 length: 14 amino acids. V lost 3 bases, J lost 5 bases, and 12 bases lay in between. CDR3 protein: CTSSFIDFEDTQYF. For the CDR3, the DNA is TGTACCAGCAGCTTTATTGACTTTGAAGATACGCAGTATTTT.

This clonotype came up once. The chain employs TRBV4-1 and TRBJ2-2; D gene unclear. The CDR3 is 15 amino acids. The V gene lost 0 bases and the J gene lost 0 bases, with 5 bases spanning the gap. Germline lookup yields CDR1 MGHRA and CDR2 YSYEKL. The DNA for the CDR3 is TGCGCCAGCAGCCAAGATACAGCGAACACCGGGGAGCTGTTTTTT. Translating it yields CASSQDTANTGELFF.

The rearrangement links TRBV20-1 to TRBJ2-4, with 9 positions matching TRBD1. Near its end, the DNA agrees better with TRBJ2-5, so the J call may be wrong. Germline-derived CDR1 and CDR2 are DFQATT and SNEGSKA (reference sequence). The CDR3 runs to 14 residues. In nucleotides, the CDR3 is TGCAGTGCTATACGGGACAGGGTCCGTGAGACCCAGTACTTC. This translates into CSAIRDRVRETQYF.

The gene calls are TRBV28 and TRBJ1-4; 7 bases line up with TRBD1. CDR1 is MDHEN and CDR2 is SYDVKM in the germline V gene. V lost 3 bases and J lost 8; bases outside the gene matches: 12. The CDR3 runs 16 residues. CDR3 amino acids: CASSFISGGGDEKLFF. CDR3 DNA: TGTGCCAGCAGTTTTATCTCAGGAGGGGGCGACGAAAAACTGTTTTTT.

This clonotype was detected only a few times. V and J are TRBV5-8 and TRBJ1-6, with no clear D. Trimming stripped 0 bases from V and 4 bases from J, with 8 bases between. This CDR3 spans 15 amino acids. Looked up from germline, CDR1 is SGHTS and CDR2 is YDEGEE. Here the CDR3 DNA reads TGTGCCAGCAGCTTGGGACACCTTTATAATTCACCCCTCCACTTT. This encodes CASSLGHLYNSPLHF.

This chain joins TRBV20-1 and TRBJ1-1; D remains unclear. CDR3 size: 14 residues. Trimming took off 5 bases at V and 5 bases at J, with 18 bases between the two ends. Germline V gene data show CDR1 as DFQATT and CDR2 as SNEGSKA (reference sequence). The CDR3 coding sequence is TGCAGTGCTGAAGTCCGGGGTAGAGGGACTGAAGCTTTCTTT. Its translation is CSAEVRGRGTEAFF.

The chain is built from TRBV27 and TRBJ1-6, with D possibly being TRBD1 (5 bases). Germline CDR1 is MNHEY and CDR2 is SMNVEV (reference sequence). V dropped 4 bases and J dropped 7 bases, with 14 bases sitting between them. This CDR3 contains 15 residues. The CDR3 sequence: CASSSLWGENSPLHF. The CDR3 DNA reads as TGTGCCAGCAGTTCACTCTGGGGCGAGAATTCACCCCTCCACTTT.

This clonotype was detected once. One end of the junction is discordant with germline, which a read error may explain. The V and J genes are TRBV11-2 and TRBJ2-7, with D possibly being TRBD1 (6 bases). Germline V gene lookup returns CDR1 SGHAT and CDR2 FQNNGV. CDR3 length: 14 residues. CDR3 amino acids: CTSSIDDRIYEQYF. As DNA, the CDR3 is TGTACCAGCAGCATCGACGACAGGATCTACGAGCAGTACTTC.

The rearrangement joins TRBV20-1 to TRBJ2-1; 10 positions match TRBD1. The J call is in doubt because the DNA end fits TRBJ2-7 better. CDR3 length: 14 residues. CDR1 DFQATT and CDR2 SNEGSKA come from the germline V gene (reference sequence). The CDR3 region is CSADRGHSYNEQYF. The CDR3 nucleotides are TGCAGTGCTGACAGGGGGCACTCCTACAATGAGCAGTACTTC.

V is TRBV12-3 or TRBV12-4 and J is TRBJ1-2; possibly TRBD1 for D (6 bases). The CDR3 has 14 amino acids. The V end lost 5 bases, the J end lost 6 bases, and 16 bases lay between the germline ends. For the CDR3, the DNA is TGTGCCAGCAGTGGGGGCCGGGGAGGAGATGGCTACACCTTC. Its protein is CASSGGRGGDGYTF.

CDR3 protein: CASSPGTDHTEAFF. In DNA form, the CDR3 reads TGTGCCAGCTCACCGGGGACAGATCACACTGAAGCTTTCTTT. The chain couples TRBV18 to TRBJ1-1, with 7 bases lining up with TRBD1. V was pared by 3 bases and J by 3 bases, with 4 bases of the junction left unmatched. From germline, CDR1 is KGHSH and CDR2 LQKENI. CDR3 length: 14 residues.

There are a few counts of this clonotype. The chain uses TRBV7-9 and TRBJ1-4; D not certain. Germline V gene lookup returns CDR1 SEHNR and CDR2 FQNEAQ (reference sequence). The CDR3 is 13 residues long. V lost 5 bases and J 7 bases, leaving 11 bases between the germline ends. The CDR3 DNA reads TGTGCCAGCAGCCCAGATTGGGGTGAAAAACTGTTTTTT. Translation gives CASSPDWGEKLFF.

V gene TRBV12-3 or TRBV12-4 combines with J gene TRBJ1-2; 7 nucleotides align to TRBD1. V dropped 3 bases and J dropped 4; count of bases not matched to a gene: 8. The CDR3 totals 15 residues. The CDR3 DNA is TGTGCCAGCAGTTTTACGGAGGGGGCGGGCTATGGCTACACCTTC. Translating it yields CASSFTEGAGYGYTF.

The chain recombines TRBV3-1 with TRBJ1-2; TRBD1 is a possible D gene (6 bases). Germline V gives CDR1 LGHDT, CDR2 YNNKEL (reference sequence). The V and J ends lost 2 bases and 8 bases respectively, with 9 bases between them. The CDR3 extends over 12 amino acids. The CDR3 is CASSQNRDGYTF. The CDR3 DNA is TGTGCCAGCAGCCAAAACAGGGACGGCTACACCTTC.

This chain joins TRBV7-9 and TRBJ2-5; no definite D call. CDR3 length: 14 amino acids. The V gene's germline CDR1 is SEHNR and CDR2 FQNEAQ (reference sequence). Trimming took 0 bases from V and 2 from J, leaving 7 bases between them. CDR3 DNA: TGTGCCAGCAGCTTAGCAAACAGTCAAGAGACCCAGTACTTC. The encoded protein is CASSLANSQETQYF.

This chain connects TRBV5-1 to TRBJ2-2, with D perhaps TRBD1 or TRBD2 (5 bases each). There are 15 residues in the CDR3. Germline CDR1 is SGHRS and CDR2 is YFSETQ. V lost 4 bases to trimming and J lost 3 bases, with 13 bases between them. The CDR3 reads CASSPGTVDTGELFF. CDR3 DNA sequence: TGCGCCAGCAGCCCCGGGACGGTTGACACCGGGGAGCTGTTTTTT.

This chain uses TRBV12-3 or TRBV12-4 with TRBJ1-5; D remains unclear. This CDR3 has 12 residues. The germline V and J ends were trimmed by 5 bases and 2 bases, with 4 bases remaining between them. The CDR3: CASSPRNQPQHF. The DNA for the CDR3 is TGTGCCAGCAGTCCCCGCAATCAGCCCCAGCATTTT.

This clonotype showed up just a few times. The chain carries TRBV7-6 and TRBJ2-1, with 12 bases aligning to TRBD2. The CDR3 spans 16 residues. Germline CDR1 and CDR2: SGHVS and FNYEAQ. The ends lost 0 bases at V and 9 bases at J; junction bases unmatched: 6. The CDR3 here is CASSLARLAGGVEQFF. The CDR3 DNA follows: TGTGCCAGCAGCTTAGCTCGGCTAGCGGGGGGGGTTGAGCAGTTCTTC.

Only a few counts were recorded for this clonotype. This chain joins TRBV5-1 and TRBJ2-5; D is unclear. CDR3 length: 14 amino acids. CDR1 and CDR2 (germline): SGHRS, YFSETQ. Deletions cut 0 bases from V and 2 bases from J, with 8 bases between. CDR3 nucleotide sequence: TGCGCCAGCAGCTTGGAGGCTACGCAAGAGACCCAGTACTTC. Amino acids: CASSLEATQETQYF. The entire variable domain, with the rest obtained from reference TRBV5-1 and TRBJ2-5, is as follows: KAGVTQTPRYLIKTRGQQVTLSCSPISGHRSVSWYQQTPGQGLQFLFEYFSETQRNKGNFPGRFSGRQFSNSRSEMNVSTLELGDSALYLCASSLEATQETQYFGPGTRLLVL.

This clonotype turned up a few times. This sequence joins TRBV4-1 and TRBJ1-2, with TRBD1 matching 9 bases. V shed 3 bases, J shed 6 bases, and the junction held 11 bases outside the gene matches. Germline CDR1 MGHRA, CDR2 YSYEKL. This CDR3 spans 16 amino acids. The CDR3 DNA follows: TGCGCCAGCAGCCACCTCCGGACAGGGGTTCGCAATGGCTACACCTTC. This sequence encodes CASSHLRTGVRNGYTF.

In this sample, this clonotype turned up a few times. The J gene is TRBJ2-3, the V gene TRBV20-1; TRBD1 matches 9 bases. The V and J ends lost 3 bases and 5 bases, in that order; junction bases with no gene match: 15. The CDR3 runs 17 residues. The germline V gene has CDR1 DFQATT and CDR2 SNEGSKA (reference sequence). CDR3 sequence (DNA): TGCAGTGCTAGTTTTCTTCGGACAGGGGATTACGGAGATACGCAGTATTTT. Translated: CSASFLRTGDYGDTQYF.

The chain is built from TRBV9 and TRBJ1-6; TRBD1 matches 8 bases. CDR1 and CDR2 from the germline V gene are SGDLS and YYNGEE. The trim removed 2 bases at V and 8 bases at J, leaving 6 bases unmatched. This CDR3 comprises 15 residues. CDR3 sequence reads: CASSVGQGGDSPLHF. The CDR3 region has the DNA TGTGCCAGCAGCGTCGGACAGGGCGGAGATTCACCCCTCCACTTT.

In the case of this clonotype: This may stem from a read error, because a much larger clone lies one nucleotide away. V and J are TRBV5-1 and TRBJ2-7; D possibly corresponds to TRBD2 (6 bases). The V gene's germline CDR1 is SGHRS and CDR2 YFSETQ. The CDR3 is 17 amino acids. V lost 4 bases and J lost 1, with 21 bases in between. CDR3 loop: CASSPVVGGFESYEQYF. CDR3 nucleotide sequence: TGCGCCAGCAGCCCGGTGGTAGGAGGGTTTGAGTCCTACGAGCAGTACTTC.